This T cell receptor (beta chain) was profiled in a study of T cells expressing NK-cell markers. Across the study: Seven donors tested HCMV-seropositive and one tested seronegative among the eight sequenced.

Reanalyzing the 5' RACE reads, TCRdb keeps one entry per CDR3 protein, without DNA. The record lists 550,000 to 600,000 distinct CDR3 sequences, of which the ten most abundant hold under 4.5%. The receptor comes from a young man in good health. Specimen: blood T cells: a sorted CD56 or NKG2C T cell subset, CD4+ or CD8+ T cells, or bulk PBMC T cells (not recorded which).

CDR3 protein: CASSPMRATNEKLFF. V and J are TRBV6-1 and TRBJ1-4. Germline V CDR1 and CDR2: MNHNS, SASEGT. This CDR3 comprises 15 residues.